The 17 T cell receptor beta chains in this list originate from one sample, sequenced in a study of shared clonotypes between healthy human individuals (dated by TCRdb to about 2020). The library was built by means of the immunoSEQ multiplex PCR assay. The table was pulled from immuneACCESS by TCRdb, which kept in-frame rearrangements only. Such tables lose some clones; where checked, under half of the loss comes from unresolved V genes, and the rest has no known cause. The sample records 1,400,000 or so clones, just under 99% of which are singletons. The top ten constitute roughly 0.36% of the sample. The sample consisted of naive CD4+ T cells sorted from blood. The cell subset or site label for this specimen denotes: CD45RA+ positively selected. The receptors here all came from a young man in good health.

The rearrangement links TRBV7-9 to TRBJ2-7; D unresolved. The CDR3 consists of 13 residues. Looked up from germline, CDR1 is SEHNR and CDR2 is FQNEAQ (reference sequence). V was shortened by 1 base and J by 3 bases, with 7 bases between the two germline ends. The CDR3 loop reads CASSLGGVYEQYF. In nucleotides, the CDR3 is TGTGCCAGCAGCTTAGGTGGGGTCTACGAGCAGTACTTC. The whole variable domain, filled in from reference TRBV7-9 and TRBJ2-7, reads DTGVSQNPRHKITKRGQNVTFRCDPISEHNRLYWYRQTLGQGPEFLTYFQNEAQLEKSRLLSDRFSAERPKGSFSTLEIQRTEQGDSAMYLCASSLGGVYEQYFGPGTRLTVT.

This clone is a singleton in its sample. The rearrangement links TRBV7-6 to TRBJ2-4; 7 bases match TRBD2. With V trimmed by 2 bases and J by 0 bases, 7 bases remained unmatched. CDR1 SGHVS and CDR2 FNYEAQ come from the germline V gene. The CDR3 sequence is 17 residues long. The CDR3 spells CASSLSASGLAKNIQYF. The CDR3 DNA reads as TGTGCCAGCAGCTTATCGGCTAGCGGATTAGCCAAAAACATTCAGTACTTC.

The rearrangement joins TRBV10-2 to TRBJ1-3, with no clear D. The CDR3 sequence is 16 residues long. Per the germline V gene, CDR1 is WSHSY and CDR2 is SAAADI. Trimming shortened V by 7 bases and J by 0 bases, and 16 bases separated the two germline ends. The CDR3 DNA reads TGCGCCAGCAAACAGATTCGACCGAACTCTGGAAACACCATATATTTT. It codes for CASKQIRPNSGNTIYF.

This clone was detected only once. The sample holds other DNA sequences that translate to the same CDR3. J is TRBJ2-2 and V is TRBV18, with no clear D. The CDR3 contains 13 residues. The V gene lost 1 base and the J gene lost 6 bases, with 6 bases spanning the gap. Germline CDR1 reads KGHSH; CDR2 reads LQKENI. DNA for the CDR3: TGTGCCAGCTCACCACAGGGCGCCGGGGAGCTGTTTTTT. Protein sequence: CASSPQGAGELFF. Combining the CDR3 with reference TRBV18 and TRBJ2-2 gives the whole variable domain NAGVMQNPRHLVRRRGQEARLRCSPMKGHSHVYWYRQLPEEGLKFMVYLQKENIIDESGMPKERFSAEFPKEGPSILRIQQVVRGDSAAYFCASSPQGAGELFFGEGSRLTVL.

Turning to this clone: The junction does not match germline at one end; this may be a read error. The chain carries TRBV7-7 and TRBJ2-3; perhaps TRBD2 as D (6 bases). Germline V gene sequence: CDR1 SSHAT, CDR2 FNYEAQ (reference sequence). There are 17 residues in the CDR3. The CDR3 DNA follows: TGTGCTAGCAGCTCCCAACCGGGACTGAGGTTTGGGGATACGCAGTATTTT. Translation: CASSSQPGLRFGDTQYF.

The gene calls are TRBV27 and TRBJ2-3; tentatively, D is TRBD1 (6 bases). The CDR3 consists of 15 residues. The V gene lost 4 bases and the J gene lost 2 bases, with 13 bases spanning the gap. CDR1 and CDR2 from the germline V gene are MNHEY and SMNVEV (reference sequence). The CDR3 loop reads CASSYGTSLTDTQYF. The CDR3 bases are TGTGCCAGCAGTTATGGGACATCTCTCACAGATACGCAGTATTTT.

The V gene is TRBV19, the J gene TRBJ2-2; no clear D gene. Deletions cut 6 bases from V and 1 base from J, with 9 bases between. This CDR3 comprises 14 residues. CDR1 and CDR2 from the germline V gene are LNHDA and SQIVND (reference sequence). The CDR3 DNA reads as TGTGCCAGTAGAACTATGGGGAACACCGGGGAGCTGTTTTTT. Translating it yields CASRTMGNTGELFF.

The chain has TRBV30 and TRBJ2-2; D may be TRBD1 (5 bases). The V gene lost 8 bases and the J gene lost 2 bases, with 21 bases spanning the gap. The CDR3 loop spans 16 amino acids. Per the germline V gene, CDR1 is GTSNPN and CDR2 is SVGIG (reference sequence). The CDR3 protein is CAGRGVAEQNTGELFF. DNA of the CDR3: TGTGCCGGAAGGGGTGTGGCGGAGCAAAACACCGGGGAGCTGTTTTTT.

Comment on this clone: The junction departs from germline at one end; a sequencing error may be responsible. The chain is built from TRBV7-7 and TRBJ2-5; D may be TRBD1 or TRBD2 (6 bases each). Germline values: CDR1 SSHAT, CDR2 FNYEAQ (reference sequence). The CDR3 spans 16 residues. In DNA form, the CDR3 reads TGTGCTAGCAGCTTAGCGAGGGGGGCGCGGGGAGAGACCCAGTACTTC. Protein: CASSLARGARGETQYF.

As for this clone: Other DNA sequences in this specimen translate into the identical CDR3. The chain employs TRBV6-5 and TRBJ1-1; no clear D gene. CDR1 is MNHEY and CDR2 is SVGAGI in the germline V gene. The ends were cut back, 0 bases at V and 2 bases at J, with 7 bases in the middle. The CDR3 has 14 amino acids. CDR3 nucleotide sequence: TGTGCCAGCAGTTACTCGACACTTAACACTGAAGCTTTCTTT. This sequence encodes CASSYSTLNTEAFF.

The J gene is TRBJ1-2, the V gene TRBV6-5; 9 positions match TRBD1. The CDR3 sequence is 16 residues long. V shed 2 bases and J 5 bases; nucleotides not matched to a gene: 9. Per the germline V gene, CDR1 is MNHEY and CDR2 is SVGAGI. CDR3 loop: CASSYRGQGRLYGYTF. CDR3 sequence (DNA): TGTGCCAGCAGTTACCGAGGACAGGGGAGGTTGTATGGCTACACCTTC.

The rearrangement links TRBV9 to TRBJ2-1; D is undetermined. CDR1 is SGDLS and CDR2 is YYNGEE in the germline V gene. CDR3 length: 15 residues. Deletions cut 0 bases from V and 2 bases from J, with 9 bases between. This CDR3 is CASSVEPRPYNEQFF. CDR3 coding DNA: TGTGCCAGCAGCGTAGAGCCCCGGCCCTACAATGAGCAGTTCTTC.

CDR3 in amino acids: CASSPGLAGVGSSEQYF. The CDR3 DNA reads TGTGCCAGCTCACCGGGACTAGCGGGAGTAGGCTCTTCCGAGCAGTACTTC. This sequence joins TRBV18 and TRBJ2-7; 14 bases are a match to TRBD2. J lost 6 bases, V lost 3 bases, and 10 bases had no gene match. Germline CDR1 KGHSH, CDR2 LQKENI. This CDR3 contains 17 residues.

This chain uses TRBV4-1 with TRBJ2-7; weak D call: TRBD2 (5 bases). Germline CDR1 and CDR2: MGHRA and YSYEKL. This CDR3 is built from 14 residues. V lost 1 base, J lost 2 bases, and 9 bases lay in between. CDR3 in amino acids: CASSQVEGPYEQYF. The CDR3 DNA follows: TGCGCCAGCAGCCAAGTCGAGGGCCCCTACGAGCAGTACTTC.

V and J are TRBV5-1 and TRBJ2-7, with TRBD1 identical over 8 bases. The germline V gene encodes CDR1 SGHRS and CDR2 YFSETQ. The CDR3 is 15 residues long. V gave up 0 bases and J gave up 6 bases; unmatched junction bases: 8. The DNA of the CDR3 is TGCGCCAGCAGCTTGGGTACAGGGGGTTTCAGCGAGCAGTACTTC. Translated: CASSLGTGGFSEQYF.

This chain links TRBV2 with TRBJ2-7; D might be TRBD2 (6 bases). Trimming removed 5 bases at V and 7 bases at J, with 24 bases between. Germline V lookup: CDR1 SNHLY, CDR2 FYNNEI. This CDR3 spans 16 amino acids. For the CDR3, the DNA is TGTGCCAGCAGTCCCCGGGGAGGATTCACCCCTGGAGAGCAGTACTTC. Translating it yields CASSPRGGFTPGEQYF.

V gene TRBV7-2 combines with J gene TRBJ2-7; 9 positions agree with TRBD1. Germline loops: CDR1 SGHTA, CDR2 FQGNSA. Losses at the gene ends were 4 bases for V and 4 bases for J; bases not matched to a gene: 5. This CDR3 comprises 14 residues. The CDR3 reads CASSSWTGEYEQYF. The CDR3 region has the DNA TGTGCCAGCAGCTCCTGGACAGGGGAATACGAGCAGTACTTC.